These 19 T cell receptor beta chains share one sample of origin, sequenced in a study of blood T cell repertoires in COVID-19. The data were produced by immunoSEQ multiplex PCR, yet TCRdb's version contains in-frame clones alone and is incomplete. The sample records fewer than 300,000 clones, 80% to 95% being singletons. The sample consisted of peripheral blood. The receptors here all came from a woman aged 25 to 39 with COVID-19, enrolled during active disease.

The chain employs TRBV28 and TRBJ2-7, with TRBD1 matching over 9 bases. Germline trimming cut 6 bases from V and 7 bases from J; bases unmatched to any gene: 10. This CDR3 region has 14 residues. From germline, CDR1 is MDHEN and CDR2 SYDVKM. The CDR3 nucleotides read TGTGCCAGCAGGGCGGGACAGGGAACGAGTGAGCAGTACTTC. Its protein is CASRAGQGTSEQYF.

The chain links TRBV24-1 to TRBJ2-1, with D tentatively TRBD1 (6 bases). The germline V gene has CDR1 KGHDR and CDR2 SFDVKD. Trimming removed 3 bases at V and 6 bases at J, with 11 bases between. The CDR3 has 14 amino acids. The DNA for the CDR3 is TGTGCCACCAGTGATCCAGACAGGTTCAATGAGCAGTTCTTC. It codes for CATSDPDRFNEQFF.

This clone was observed a few times. The chain joins TRBV5-4 to TRBJ1-2; maybe TRBD1 (5 bases). Between the trimmed V and J ends, which lost 2 bases and 8 bases, there was a span of 10 bases. This CDR3 comprises 12 residues. The germline CDR1 and CDR2 sequences are SGHNT and YYREEE (reference sequence). The CDR3 coding sequence is TGTGCCAGCAGCTTCGGGGGGGTCGGCTACACCTTC. It specifies CASSFGGVGYTF.

V is TRBV19 and J is TRBJ1-1; 8 bases are a match to TRBD1. The trim removed 6 bases at V and 0 bases at J, leaving 3 bases unmatched. Looked up from germline, CDR1 is LNHDA and CDR2 is SQIVND (reference sequence). This CDR3 is 14 amino acids long. The CDR3 nucleotides are TGTGCCAGTAGGCTACAGGGGGTGAACACTGAAGCTTTCTTT. Translation gives CASRLQGVNTEAFF.

The chain uses TRBV5-4 and TRBJ2-3; D perhaps matches TRBD1 (6 bases). The CDR3 extends over 13 amino acids. Germline V gene data show CDR1 as SGHNT and CDR2 as YYREEE (reference sequence). V lost 3 bases and J 5 bases, leaving 10 bases between the germline ends. This CDR3 is CASSSPGVDTQYF. As DNA, the CDR3 is TGTGCCAGCAGCTCCCCAGGGGTAGATACGCAGTATTTT. The whole variable domain, remainder taken from reference TRBV5-4 and TRBJ2-3, is ETGVTQSPTHLIKTRGQQVTLRCSSQSGHNTVSWYQQALGQGPQFIFQYYREEENGRGNFPPRFSGLQFPNYSSELNVNALELDDSALYLCASSSPGVDTQYFGPGTRLTVL.

This chain links TRBV5-1 with TRBJ2-7; 7 nucleotides agree with TRBD2. The V segment lost 0 bases and the J segment 2 bases; nucleotides outside the gene matches: 8. CDR1 is SGHRS and CDR2 is YFSETQ in the germline V gene. The CDR3 is made up of 16 amino acids. The CDR3 DNA reads TGCGCCAGCAGCTTGGCTGGGAGGGAGAATCCCTACGAGCAGTACTTC. Translation gives CASSLAGRENPYEQYF.

The chain is built from TRBV28 and TRBJ2-3; 15 bases match TRBD2. The CDR3 is 23 amino acids. Germline CDR1 and CDR2: MDHEN and SYDVKM. Germline trimming cut 0 bases from V and 1 base from J; bases unmatched to any gene: 17. CDR3 sequence reads: CASSLWSGLSGLAGGPGTDTQYF. The CDR3 DNA sequence: TGTGCCAGCAGTTTATGGAGCGGTCTATCCGGACTAGCGGGAGGGCCAGGCACAGATACGCAGTATTTT.

This chain links TRBV18 with TRBJ2-1, with TRBD2 identical over 7 bases. V lost 5 bases and J lost 10; bases outside the gene matches: 5. The CDR3 spans 12 residues. CDR1 and CDR2 (germline): KGHSH, LQKENI. DNA for the CDR3: TGTGCCAGCTCAAGGGAGGGAGTAGAGCAGTTCTTC. It specifies CASSREGVEQFF. Combining the CDR3 with reference TRBV18 and TRBJ2-1 gives the whole variable domain NAGVMQNPRHLVRRRGQEARLRCSPMKGHSHVYWYRQLPEEGLKFMVYLQKENIIDESGMPKERFSAEFPKEGPSILRIQQVVRGDSAAYFCASSREGVEQFFGPGTRLTVL.

The V call is TRBV6-1, the J call TRBJ1-2, with 8 bases identical to TRBD1. The CDR3 has 14 residues. Germline V gene data show CDR1 as MNHNS and CDR2 as SASEGT. The V gene end was trimmed by 3 bases and the J gene end by 4 bases; junction bases not matched to a gene: 4. The CDR3 is CASSDLDRGYGYTF. CDR3 coding DNA: TGTGCCAGCAGTGATCTTGACAGGGGCTATGGCTACACCTTC.

The chain employs TRBV4-2 and TRBJ2-5, with a possible D match to TRBD2 (5 bases). Germline values: CDR1 LGHNA, CDR2 YNFKEQ. The germline V and J ends were trimmed by 4 bases and 5 bases, with 14 bases remaining between them. CDR3 length: 14 residues. The CDR3 spells CASSPRFKRETQYF. CDR3 DNA: TGTGCCAGCAGCCCCCGTTTCAAGCGGGAGACCCAGTACTTC.

The V call is TRBV5-8, the J call TRBJ2-4, with TRBD2 as a possible D gene (5 bases). In germline, CDR1 is SGHTS, CDR2 YDEGEE. This CDR3 region has 15 residues. With 0 bases removed from V and 2 bases from J, the gap between germline ends came to 9 bases. In nucleotides, the CDR3 is TGTGCCAGCAGCTTGGATAGAGGGTCCAAAAACATTCAGTACTTC. Translated: CASSLDRGSKNIQYF.

The chain combines TRBV6-5 with TRBJ1-1; TRBD1 might be the D (5 bases). V shed 7 bases and J shed 4 bases, with 19 bases lying between them. The germline gives CDR1 MNHEY, CDR2 SVGAGI. CDR3 length: 15 residues. CDR3 bases: TGTGCCAGCATTTTGCGCCTCGGGACTGGCACTGAAGCTTTCTTT. Translation: CASILRLGTGTEAFF.

The V and J genes are TRBV19 and TRBJ2-1, with no clear D. Germline V gives CDR1 LNHDA, CDR2 SQIVND (reference sequence). Between the trimmed V and J ends, which lost 3 bases and 8 bases, there was a span of 26 bases. The CDR3 is 18 residues long. CDR3 sequence (DNA): TGTGCCAGTAGTATTGCCCGCCCGGGTATCAACAATTTCGATGAGCAGTTCTTC. Protein: CASSIARPGINNFDEQFF.

This chain uses TRBV5-1 with TRBJ2-3; D gene uncertain. The CDR3 covers 16 residues. V was shortened by 0 bases and J by 4 bases, with 15 bases between the two germline ends. The germline gives CDR1 SGHRS, CDR2 YFSETQ. This CDR3 is CASSLEDSLGADTQYF. The DNA for the CDR3 is TGCGCCAGCAGCTTGGAGGATTCCCTAGGCGCAGATACGCAGTATTTT.

The chain joins TRBV30 to TRBJ2-1; 11 nucleotides line up with TRBD2. CDR1 and CDR2 (germline): GTSNPN, SVGIG (reference sequence). The ends lost 0 bases at V and 9 bases at J; junction bases unmatched: 7. There are 15 residues in the CDR3. The CDR3 DNA follows: TGTGCCTGGAGTGTTGGTAGCGGGAGGGCTATTGAGCAGTTCTTC. This encodes CAWSVGSGRAIEQFF.

This chain uses TRBV14 with TRBJ1-3; D unresolved. This CDR3 region has 13 residues. The germline V gene has CDR1 SGHDN and CDR2 FVKESK. The germline V and J ends were trimmed by 1 base and 3 bases, with 4 bases remaining between them. The CDR3 DNA is TGTGCCAGCAGCCAAGGAGTTGGAAACACCATATATTTT. It specifies CASSQGVGNTIYF. Combining the CDR3 with reference TRBV14 and TRBJ1-3 gives the whole variable domain EAGVTQFPSHSVIEKGQTVTLRCDPISGHDNLYWYRRVMGKEIKFLLHFVKESKQDESGMPNNRFLAERTGGTYSTLKVQPAELEDSGVYFCASSQGVGNTIYFGEGSWLTVV.

The genes are TRBV10-3 and TRBJ1-5; 7 nucleotides match TRBD1. The CDR3 contains 14 residues. Germline V gene data show CDR1 as ENHRY and CDR2 as SYGVKD. V gave up 5 bases and J gave up 7 bases; unmatched junction bases: 8. Written as DNA, the CDR3 is TGTGCCATCAGTCCGACAGGGAAGGAGCAGCCCCAGCATTTT. It specifies CAISPTGKEQPQHF.

The chain recombines TRBV29-1 with TRBJ2-3; TRBD2 is a possible D gene (6 bases). Between the trimmed V and J ends, which lost 1 base and 1 base, there was a span of 18 bases. Germline CDR1 is SQVTM and CDR2 is ANQGSEA. The CDR3 extends over 17 amino acids. The CDR3 loop is CSVEVVASGSGTDTQYF. DNA of the CDR3: TGCAGCGTTGAAGTAGTAGCGAGCGGGTCGGGCACAGATACGCAGTATTTT.

The J gene is TRBJ2-1, the V gene TRBV29-1; 7 nucleotides match TRBD2. The CDR3 runs 14 residues. J lost 0 bases, V lost 4 bases, and 3 bases had no gene match. Germline lookup yields CDR1 SQVTM and CDR2 ANQGSEA. The CDR3 is CSVGGGSSYNEQFF. CDR3 coding DNA: TGCAGCGTTGGGGGCGGGAGCTCCTACAATGAGCAGTTCTTC.